This TCR beta chain was obtained from a study of CD8 T cells in Susac syndrome. Reverse transcription of about 0.45 to 1 ug RNA used random hexamers. One entry per CDR3 protein, called by TCRdb with MiXCR from the immunoSEQ multiplex PCR reads. The data show about 300,000 distinct CDR3 sequences, 85% seen once. The CDR3 is 15 residues long. CDR1 and CDR2 from the germline V gene are SGHRS and YFSETQ. V lost 4 bases and J 7 bases, leaving 21 bases between the germline ends. The genes are TRBV5-1 and TRBJ2-7; maybe TRBD2 (5 bases). This receptor was obtained from a human donor with multiple sclerosis. The sequenced material came from CD8+ T cells from PBMCs. The CDR3 reads CASSPRVSEVGEQYF. In nucleotides, the CDR3 is TGCGCCAGCAGCCCCAGAGTGTCGGAGGTTGGGGAGCAGTACTTC.